This TCR beta chain stems from a study of blood T cells in healthy people across ages. The V end was cut by 5 bases, the J end by 1 base, with 14 bases between. Germline lookup yields CDR1 MNHEY and CDR2 SMNVEV (reference sequence). The CDR3 runs 15 residues. Broader study findings: A roughly linear fall in TCR beta diversity per million T cells was seen with increasing age.

This clonotype appeared a few times. What it recognizes is unknown. No conserved phenylalanine or tryptophan is present at the end of the CDR3, so a read error is the likely explanation. A second PCR of 7 to 11 cycles used a sample-barcoded 5' primer and a J-beta primer mix. TCRdb processed the 5' RACE reads anew with MiXCR; each CDR3 protein has one entry. The data show about 280,000 distinct CDR3 sequences, roughly 27% seen once. The source material was blood. This sequence was found in a woman aged 70-85 years in good health. V usage is TRBV27 and J usage is TRBJ2-5; maybe TRBD1 (5 bases). CDR3 nucleotides: TGTGCCAGCAGTAAAACTCGACAGACCCAAGAGACCCAGTACCTC. Amino acid sequence: CASSKTRQTQETQYL.